The source of this T cell receptor beta chain is a study of T cells in localized non-small cell lung cancer. Looked up from germline, CDR1 is SGHRS and CDR2 is YFSETQ. With 5 bases removed from V and 0 bases from J, the gap between germline ends came to 8 bases. CDR3 length: 13 residues. Sequencing was performed with immunoSEQ multiplex PCR; in TCRdb, only in-frame clones are kept and a portion is missing. Counted here are around 64,000 clones, more than 80% occurring once; the ten biggest clones make up around 4.7%. This clone was counted at least ten times. The antigen is unknown. Notes on the study in general: Uninvolved adjacent lung showed the highest T cell clonality, exceeding tumor. There were a median around 60 of the top 100 tumor clones appearing in adjacent lung.

The V gene is TRBV5-1, the J gene TRBJ1-1, with D unresolved. The source material was PBMCs, sampled before any cancer treatment. The TCR originated in a man aged 40 to 75 with stage II lung adenocarcinoma. The CDR3 region has the DNA TGCGCCAGCAGGGATACCCTGAACACTGAAGCTTTCTTT. This sequence encodes CASRDTLNTEAFF.